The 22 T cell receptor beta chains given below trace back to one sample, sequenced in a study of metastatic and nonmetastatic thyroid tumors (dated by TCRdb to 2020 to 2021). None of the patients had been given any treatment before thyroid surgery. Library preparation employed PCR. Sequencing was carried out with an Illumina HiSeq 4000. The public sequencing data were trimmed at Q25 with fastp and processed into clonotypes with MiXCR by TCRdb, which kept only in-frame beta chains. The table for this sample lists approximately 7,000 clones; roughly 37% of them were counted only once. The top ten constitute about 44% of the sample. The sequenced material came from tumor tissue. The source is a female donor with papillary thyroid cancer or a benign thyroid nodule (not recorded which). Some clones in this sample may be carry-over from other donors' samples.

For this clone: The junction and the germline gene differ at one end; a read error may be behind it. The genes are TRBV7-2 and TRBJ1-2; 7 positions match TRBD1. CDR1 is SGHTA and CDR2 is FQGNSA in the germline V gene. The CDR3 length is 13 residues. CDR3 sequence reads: CDSRNQGEYGYTF. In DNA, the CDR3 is TGTGACAGCAGAAACCAGGGGGAATATGGCTACACCTTC.

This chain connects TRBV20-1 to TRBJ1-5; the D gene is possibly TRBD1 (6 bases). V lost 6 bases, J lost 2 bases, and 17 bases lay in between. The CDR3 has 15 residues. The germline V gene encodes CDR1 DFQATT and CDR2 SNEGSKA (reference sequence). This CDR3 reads CSAPLESGGNQPQHF. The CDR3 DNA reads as TGCAGTGCCCCCCTCGAGTCAGGGGGCAATCAGCCCCAGCATTTT.

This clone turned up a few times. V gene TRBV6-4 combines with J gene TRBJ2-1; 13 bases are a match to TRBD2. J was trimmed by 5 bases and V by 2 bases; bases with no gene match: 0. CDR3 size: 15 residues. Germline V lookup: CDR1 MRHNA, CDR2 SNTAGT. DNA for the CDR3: TGTGCCAGCAGTGACGGGACTAGCGGGGACAATGAGCAGTTCTTC. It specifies CASSDGTSGDNEQFF.

CDR3 bases: TGCAGTGCTAGATATCAATCTAGCTCAGATACGCAGTATTTT. It encodes CSARYQSSSDTQYF. This chain uses TRBV20-1 with TRBJ2-3; perhaps TRBD2 as D (5 bases). The V gene's germline CDR1 is DFQATT and CDR2 SNEGSKA (reference sequence). CDR3 length equals 14 residues. Trimming removed 2 bases from V and 4 bases from J, with 13 bases in between.

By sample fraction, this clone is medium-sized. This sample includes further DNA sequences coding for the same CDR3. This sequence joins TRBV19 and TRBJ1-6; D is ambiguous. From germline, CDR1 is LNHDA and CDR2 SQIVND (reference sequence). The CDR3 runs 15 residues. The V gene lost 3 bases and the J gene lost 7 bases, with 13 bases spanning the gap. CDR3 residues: CASSIRARLNSPLHF. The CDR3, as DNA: TGTGCCAGTAGTATTAGGGCCAGATTAAATTCACCCCTCCACTTT. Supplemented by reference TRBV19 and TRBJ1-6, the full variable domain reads DGGITQSPKYLFRKEGQNVTLSCEQNLNHDAMYWYRQDPGQGLRLIYYSQIVNDFQKGDIAEGYSVSREKKESFPLTVTSAQKNPTAFYLCASSIRARLNSPLHFGNGTRLTVT.

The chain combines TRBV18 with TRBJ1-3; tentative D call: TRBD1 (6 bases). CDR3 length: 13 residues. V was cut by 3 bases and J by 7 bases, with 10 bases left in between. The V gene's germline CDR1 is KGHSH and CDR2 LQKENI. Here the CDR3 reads CASSPGQPNTIYF. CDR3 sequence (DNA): TGTGCCAGCTCACCCGGACAGCCCAACACCATATATTTT. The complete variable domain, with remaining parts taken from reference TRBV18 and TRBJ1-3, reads NAGVMQNPRHLVRRRGQEARLRCSPMKGHSHVYWYRQLPEEGLKFMVYLQKENIIDESGMPKERFSAEFPKEGPSILRIQQVVRGDSAAYFCASSPGQPNTIYFGEGSWLTVV.

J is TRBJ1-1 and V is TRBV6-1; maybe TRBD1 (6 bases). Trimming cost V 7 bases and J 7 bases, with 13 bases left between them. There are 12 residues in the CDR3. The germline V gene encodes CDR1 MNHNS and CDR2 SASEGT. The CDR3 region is CASILGAGEAFF. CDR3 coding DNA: TGTGCCAGCATCTTGGGGGCCGGTGAAGCTTTCTTT.

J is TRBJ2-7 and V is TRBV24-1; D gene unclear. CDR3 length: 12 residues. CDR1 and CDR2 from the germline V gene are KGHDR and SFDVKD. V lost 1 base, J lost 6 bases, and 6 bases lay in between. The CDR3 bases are TGTGCCACCAGTGATTTTGGCCGCGAGCAGTACTTC. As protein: CATSDFGREQYF.

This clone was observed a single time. In DNA form, the CDR3 reads TGTGCCAGCAGTTATGGGACAGGGGGCTACGAGACCCAGTACTTC. Its protein is CASSYGTGGYETQYF. The V call is TRBV3-1, the J call TRBJ2-5; 12 nucleotides align to TRBD1. Trimming at V came to 6 bases and at J to 5 bases, leaving 7 bases not matched to a gene. Germline lookup yields CDR1 LGHDT and CDR2 YNNKEL (reference sequence). CDR3 length: 15 residues.

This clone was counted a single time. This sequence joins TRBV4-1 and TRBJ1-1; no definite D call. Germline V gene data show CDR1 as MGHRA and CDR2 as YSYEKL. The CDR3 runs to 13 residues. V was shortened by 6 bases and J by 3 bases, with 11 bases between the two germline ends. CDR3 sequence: CASRIGWDTEAFF. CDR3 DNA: TGCGCCAGCAGAATTGGGTGGGACACTGAAGCTTTCTTT.

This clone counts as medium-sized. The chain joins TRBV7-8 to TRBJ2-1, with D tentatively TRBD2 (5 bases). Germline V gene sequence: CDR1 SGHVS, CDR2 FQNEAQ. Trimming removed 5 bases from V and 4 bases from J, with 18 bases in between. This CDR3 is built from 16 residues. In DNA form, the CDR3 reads TGTGCCAGCAGCCAAAACCGGACTGGGCTTTACAATGAGCAGTTCTTC. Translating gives CASSQNRTGLYNEQFF. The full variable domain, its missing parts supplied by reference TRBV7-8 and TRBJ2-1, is GAGVSQSPRYKVAKRGQDVALRCDPISGHVSLFWYQQALGQGPEFLTYFQNEAQLDKSGLPSDRFFAERPEGSVSTLKIQRTQQEDSAVYLCASSQNRTGLYNEQFFGPGTRLTVL.

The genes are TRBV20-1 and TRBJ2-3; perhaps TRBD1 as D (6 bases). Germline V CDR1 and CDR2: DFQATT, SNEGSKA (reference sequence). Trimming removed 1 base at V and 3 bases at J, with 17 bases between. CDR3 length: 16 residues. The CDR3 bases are TGCAGTGCTAGAGCCATGGGACATGGGGCTACAGATACGCAGTATTTT. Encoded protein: CSARAMGHGATDTQYF.

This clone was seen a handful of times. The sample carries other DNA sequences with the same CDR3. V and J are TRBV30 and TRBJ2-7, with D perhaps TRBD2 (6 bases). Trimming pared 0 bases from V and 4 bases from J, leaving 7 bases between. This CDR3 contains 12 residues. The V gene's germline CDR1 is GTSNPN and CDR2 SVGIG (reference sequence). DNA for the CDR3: TGTGCCTGGAGTGTACGGGGGTACGAGCAGTACTTC. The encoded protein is CAWSVRGYEQYF.

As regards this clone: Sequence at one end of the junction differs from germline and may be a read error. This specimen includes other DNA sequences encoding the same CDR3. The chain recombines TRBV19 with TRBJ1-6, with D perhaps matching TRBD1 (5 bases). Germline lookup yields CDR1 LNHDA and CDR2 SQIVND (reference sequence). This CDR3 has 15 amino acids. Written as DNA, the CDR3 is TGTGCCAGTAGTGCGAGGGACTCCTACAATTCACCCCTCCACTTT. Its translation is CASSARDSYNSPLHF.

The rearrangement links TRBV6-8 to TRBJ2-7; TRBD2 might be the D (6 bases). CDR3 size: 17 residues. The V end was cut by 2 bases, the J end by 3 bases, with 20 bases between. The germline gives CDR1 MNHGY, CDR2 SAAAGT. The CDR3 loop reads CASSYDWEDGSFYEQYF. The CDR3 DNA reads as TGTGCCAGCAGTTACGACTGGGAGGATGGTTCGTTCTACGAGCAGTACTTC.

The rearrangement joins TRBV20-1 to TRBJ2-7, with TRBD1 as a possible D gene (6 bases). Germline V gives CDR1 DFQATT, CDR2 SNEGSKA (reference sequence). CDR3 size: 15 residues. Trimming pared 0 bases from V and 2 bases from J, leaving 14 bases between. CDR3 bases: TGCAGTGCTAGAGATGGGACATGGTCGACCTACGAGCAGTACTTC. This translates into CSARDGTWSTYEQYF.

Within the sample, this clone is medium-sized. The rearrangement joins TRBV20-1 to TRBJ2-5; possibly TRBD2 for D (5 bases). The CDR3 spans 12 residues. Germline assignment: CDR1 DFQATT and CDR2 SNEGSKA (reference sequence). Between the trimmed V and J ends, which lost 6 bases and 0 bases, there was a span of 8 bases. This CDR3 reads CSALGDQETQYF. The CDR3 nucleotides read TGCAGTGCCTTGGGAGACCAAGAGACCCAGTACTTC.

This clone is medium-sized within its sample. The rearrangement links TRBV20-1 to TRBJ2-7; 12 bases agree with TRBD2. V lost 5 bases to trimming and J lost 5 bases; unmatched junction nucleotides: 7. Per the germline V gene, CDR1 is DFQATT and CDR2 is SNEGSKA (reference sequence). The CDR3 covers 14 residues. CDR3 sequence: CSAPRLAGDHEQYF. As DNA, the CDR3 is TGCAGTGCTCCAAGACTAGCGGGAGACCACGAGCAGTACTTC.

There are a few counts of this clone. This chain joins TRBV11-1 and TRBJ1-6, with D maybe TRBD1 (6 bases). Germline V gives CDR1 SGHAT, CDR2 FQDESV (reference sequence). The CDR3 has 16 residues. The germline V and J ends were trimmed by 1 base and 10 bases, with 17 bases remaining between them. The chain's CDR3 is CASSLESAGAKSPLHF. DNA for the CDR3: TGTGCCAGCAGCTTAGAATCCGCAGGGGCTAAATCACCCCTCCACTTT.

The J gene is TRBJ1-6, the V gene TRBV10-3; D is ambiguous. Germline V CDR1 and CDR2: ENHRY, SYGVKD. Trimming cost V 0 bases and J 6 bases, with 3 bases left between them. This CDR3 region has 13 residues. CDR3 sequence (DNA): TGTGCCATCAGTGAGTCGTTTAATTCACCCCTCCACTTT. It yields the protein CAISESFNSPLHF.

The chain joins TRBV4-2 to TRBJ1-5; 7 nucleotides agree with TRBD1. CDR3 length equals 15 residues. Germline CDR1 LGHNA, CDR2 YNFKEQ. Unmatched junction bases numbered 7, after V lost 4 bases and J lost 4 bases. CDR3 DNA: TGTGCCAGCAGCCGCACCGGGACAGAGAATCAGCCCCAGCATTTT. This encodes CASSRTGTENQPQHF.

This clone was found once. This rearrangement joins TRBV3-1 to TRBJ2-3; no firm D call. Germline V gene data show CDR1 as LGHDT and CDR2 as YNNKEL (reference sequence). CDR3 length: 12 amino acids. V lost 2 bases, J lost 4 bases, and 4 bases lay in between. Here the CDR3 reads CASSQYPDTQYF. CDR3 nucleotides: TGTGCCAGCAGCCAATACCCAGATACGCAGTATTTT.